The 18 T cell receptor beta chains presented below share a single source sample, sequenced in a study of identical twins. MiXCR, applied by TCRdb to the 5' RACE reads, yields one record per CDR3 protein. This repertoire shows more than 1.5 million distinct CDR3 sequences, under 35% found once; its top ten account for about 0.3%. Material: cord blood. Receptor source: a newborn girl in good health.

This clonotype was recorded a few times. This chain joins TRBV7-9 and TRBJ1-2; D gene unclear. CDR1 SEHNR and CDR2 FQNEAQ come from the germline V gene (reference sequence). The germline V and J ends were trimmed by 1 base and 1 base, with 7 bases remaining between them. CDR3 length: 14 amino acids. The chain's CDR3 is CASSLDSVNYGYTF. CDR3 coding DNA: TGTGCCAGCAGCTTAGACAGCGTTAACTATGGCTACACCTTC.

The chain links TRBV4-2 to TRBJ2-3; 12 bases fit TRBD2. After removal of 4 bases from V and 4 bases from J, the junction contained 6 bases not matched to a gene. Germline loops: CDR1 LGHNA, CDR2 YNFKEQ. CDR3 size: 16 residues. The CDR3 coding sequence is TGTGCCAGCAGCCCACAAACTAGCGGGAGGCCAGATACGCAGTATTTT. Amino acid sequence: CASSPQTSGRPDTQYF.

The table lists this clonotype with a count of one. The chain joins TRBV4-2 to TRBJ1-6, with 8 bases matching TRBD1. V shed 0 bases, J shed 7 bases, and the junction held 2 bases outside the gene matches. The CDR3 contains 15 residues. The germline gives CDR1 LGHNA, CDR2 YNFKEQ. The CDR3 coding sequence is TGTGCCAGCAGCCAAGAACAGGGGGTCAATTCACCCCTCCACTTT. Translation: CASSQEQGVNSPLHF.

The chain carries TRBV27 and TRBJ1-1; D remains unclear. Germline V CDR1 and CDR2: MNHEY, SMNVEV (reference sequence). The CDR3 extends over 12 amino acids. V lost 3 bases and J lost 10, with 12 bases in between. The CDR3 here is CASSLIGRRAFF. CDR3 in DNA: TGTGCCAGCAGTTTGATAGGTAGACGAGCTTTCTTT.

In this sample, this clonotype turned up a few times. The rearrangement joins TRBV2 to TRBJ2-5; TRBD1 agrees at 7 bases. This CDR3 contains 12 residues. The germline gives CDR1 SNHLY, CDR2 FYNNEI. Trimming removed 7 bases from V and 5 bases from J; junction bases left unmatched: 4. CDR3 DNA: TGTGCCAGCAAGGGGGCTTGGGAGACCCAGTACTTC. Translation: CASKGAWETQYF.

This chain connects TRBV5-1 to TRBJ2-1, with D tentatively TRBD2 (5 bases). The end of the DNA aligns better with TRBJ2-7, so the J call may be wrong. CDR1 is SGHRS and CDR2 is YFSETQ in the germline V gene. The CDR3 spans 18 residues. The CDR3 sequence is CASSPKRAGSSSYNEQYF. The CDR3 DNA follows: TGCGCCAGCAGCCCTAAGAGGGCAGGCTCGAGCTCCTACAATGAGCAGTACTTC.

This chain connects TRBV27 to TRBJ2-3; the D gene is possibly TRBD2 (7 bases). The V end lost 4 bases, the J end lost 4 bases, and 15 bases lay between the germline ends. Germline V CDR1 and CDR2: MNHEY, SMNVEV (reference sequence). The CDR3 sequence is 15 residues long. The CDR3, as DNA: TGTGCCAGCAGTTACCGGGGGGCGACCGCAGATACGCAGTATTTT. This codes for CASSYRGATADTQYF.

The rearrangement joins TRBV3-1 to TRBJ1-2, with no clear D. The germline V gene encodes CDR1 LGHDT and CDR2 YNNKEL (reference sequence). V was cut by 5 bases and J by 2 bases, with 9 bases left in between. The CDR3 loop spans 13 amino acids. CDR3 bases: TGTGCCAGCAGCAGGCACGTAAACTATGGCTACACCTTC. It specifies CASSRHVNYGYTF.

In DNA form, the CDR3 reads TGCGCCAGCAGCCAAATAGGGACTAGCGGAGATACGCAGTATTTT. This translates into CASSQIGTSGDTQYF. The V gene is TRBV4-1, the J gene TRBJ2-3; 11 nucleotides match TRBD2. Per the germline V gene, CDR1 is MGHRA and CDR2 is YSYEKL. The CDR3 covers 15 residues. V trimming: 2 bases; J trimming: 5 bases; junction bases outside the gene matches: 3.

The chain recombines TRBV4-1 with TRBJ2-3, with 12 positions matching TRBD2. Per germline, CDR1 MGHRA and CDR2 YSYEKL. This CDR3 has 16 residues. V was clipped by 2 bases and J by 5 bases; unmatched bases: 5. CDR3 in amino acids: CASSQPSGRAEDTQYF. The CDR3 nucleotides read TGCGCCAGCAGCCAACCTAGCGGGAGGGCAGAAGATACGCAGTATTTT.

This clonotype was seen a few times. This chain links TRBV20-1 with TRBJ2-1; 7 nucleotides line up with TRBD1. Germline V gene sequence: CDR1 DFQATT, CDR2 SNEGSKA (reference sequence). Unmatched junction bases numbered 9, after V lost 1 base and J lost 6 bases. There are 15 residues in the CDR3. The CDR3 DNA reads TGCAGTGCTAGAGCTATAAGGACAGGCGGCAATGAGCAGTTCTTC. Translated: CSARAIRTGGNEQFF.

The rearrangement links TRBV5-1 to TRBJ2-1; 10 nucleotides agree with TRBD2. V shed 3 bases and J 3 bases; nucleotides not matched to a gene: 9. CDR3 length: 17 residues. The V gene's germline CDR1 is SGHRS and CDR2 YFSETQ. DNA of the CDR3: TGCGCCAGCAGCTCCTTAGCGGGGGGACTAAACTACAATGAGCAGTTCTTC. This sequence encodes CASSSLAGGLNYNEQFF.

The rearrangement links TRBV27 to TRBJ1-1, with D tentatively TRBD1 (5 bases). Germline CDR1 MNHEY, CDR2 SMNVEV (reference sequence). CDR3 length equals 13 residues. The V gene lost 2 bases and the J gene lost 6 bases, with 10 bases spanning the gap. CDR3 residues: CASSLARGAEAFF. The CDR3 nucleotides read TGTGCCAGCAGTTTAGCTCGGGGGGCTGAAGCTTTCTTT.

This clonotype was seen a handful of times. V usage is TRBV12-3 or TRBV12-4 and J usage is TRBJ2-2; D is unclear. This CDR3 region has 13 residues. V was trimmed by 2 bases and J by 9 bases, leaving 10 bases between them. The CDR3 bases are TGTGCCAGCAGTTTATTAGCTGTTAGGGAGCTGTTTTTT. Amino acid sequence: CASSLLAVRELFF.

The chain recombines TRBV29-1 with TRBJ2-7; no definite D call. V shed 4 bases and J shed 2 bases, with 6 bases lying between them. Per the germline V gene, CDR1 is SQVTM and CDR2 is ANQGSEA. The CDR3 spans 11 residues. This chain's CDR3 is CSVGQAYEQYF. The DNA for the CDR3 is TGCAGCGTTGGGCAGGCCTACGAGCAGTACTTC.

This clonotype was recorded a few times. The V and J genes are TRBV28 and TRBJ1-4, with TRBD1 as a possible D gene (5 bases). This CDR3 region has 14 residues. The germline gives CDR1 MDHEN, CDR2 SYDVKM. V lost 2 bases and J lost 4, with 8 bases in between. The CDR3 here is CASSLGTFNEKLFF. CDR3 coding DNA: TGTGCCAGCAGTTTAGGGACCTTTAATGAAAAACTGTTTTTT.

Only a few counts were recorded for this clonotype. The CDR3 region is CSARDFGSPQETQYF. The CDR3 nucleotides are TGCAGTGCTAGAGATTTTGGCAGCCCTCAAGAGACCCAGTACTTC. The rearrangement links TRBV20-1 to TRBJ2-5; D remains ambiguous. V lost 0 bases and J lost 2, with 13 bases in between. The CDR3 is 15 amino acids. Germline CDR1 DFQATT, CDR2 SNEGSKA (reference sequence).

This rearrangement joins TRBV12-5 to TRBJ2-3; D not certain. This CDR3 region has 19 residues. Deletions cut 3 bases from V and 2 bases from J, with 24 bases between. The germline V gene has CDR1 LGHNT and CDR2 FRNRAP. In DNA form, the CDR3 reads TGTGCTAGTGGTTTACTTCTACCGCCGGGCTCCGAATCCACAGATACGCAGTATTTT. It is translated as CASGLLLPPGSESTDTQYF.